This T cell receptor (beta chain) appears in the sequencing data of a study of blood T cell repertoires in COVID-19. About the research overall: There were acute and convalescent COVID-19 samples, and they came from the United States, Italy and Spain. In each case, the material was cDNA or gDNA derived from T cells, B-cell-depleted T cells, or PBMCs.

This clone was observed a few times. Germline values: CDR1 SEHNR, CDR2 FQNEAQ (reference sequence). Trimming took off 4 bases at V and 0 bases at J, with 7 bases between the two ends. The CDR3 loop spans 14 amino acids. In the authors' workflow: Cell counts per sample came from amplifying reference gene primers. The table came from immunoSEQ multiplex PCR; TCRdb's copy has only in-frame clones and leaves some out. Clonal size and the V and J genes are those of that table, whereas D and trimming came from the DNA. The data hold roughly 50,000 clones, with around 89% observed a single time. The clonotype comes from a woman in her sixties or seventies with active COVID-19. Sequencing was done on a sample of peripheral blood. V and J are TRBV7-9 and TRBJ1-5, with no clear D. CDR3 protein: CASSSSNSNQPQHF. The CDR3 nucleotides are TGTGCCAGCAGCTCTAGTAATAGCAATCAGCCCCAGCATTTT.